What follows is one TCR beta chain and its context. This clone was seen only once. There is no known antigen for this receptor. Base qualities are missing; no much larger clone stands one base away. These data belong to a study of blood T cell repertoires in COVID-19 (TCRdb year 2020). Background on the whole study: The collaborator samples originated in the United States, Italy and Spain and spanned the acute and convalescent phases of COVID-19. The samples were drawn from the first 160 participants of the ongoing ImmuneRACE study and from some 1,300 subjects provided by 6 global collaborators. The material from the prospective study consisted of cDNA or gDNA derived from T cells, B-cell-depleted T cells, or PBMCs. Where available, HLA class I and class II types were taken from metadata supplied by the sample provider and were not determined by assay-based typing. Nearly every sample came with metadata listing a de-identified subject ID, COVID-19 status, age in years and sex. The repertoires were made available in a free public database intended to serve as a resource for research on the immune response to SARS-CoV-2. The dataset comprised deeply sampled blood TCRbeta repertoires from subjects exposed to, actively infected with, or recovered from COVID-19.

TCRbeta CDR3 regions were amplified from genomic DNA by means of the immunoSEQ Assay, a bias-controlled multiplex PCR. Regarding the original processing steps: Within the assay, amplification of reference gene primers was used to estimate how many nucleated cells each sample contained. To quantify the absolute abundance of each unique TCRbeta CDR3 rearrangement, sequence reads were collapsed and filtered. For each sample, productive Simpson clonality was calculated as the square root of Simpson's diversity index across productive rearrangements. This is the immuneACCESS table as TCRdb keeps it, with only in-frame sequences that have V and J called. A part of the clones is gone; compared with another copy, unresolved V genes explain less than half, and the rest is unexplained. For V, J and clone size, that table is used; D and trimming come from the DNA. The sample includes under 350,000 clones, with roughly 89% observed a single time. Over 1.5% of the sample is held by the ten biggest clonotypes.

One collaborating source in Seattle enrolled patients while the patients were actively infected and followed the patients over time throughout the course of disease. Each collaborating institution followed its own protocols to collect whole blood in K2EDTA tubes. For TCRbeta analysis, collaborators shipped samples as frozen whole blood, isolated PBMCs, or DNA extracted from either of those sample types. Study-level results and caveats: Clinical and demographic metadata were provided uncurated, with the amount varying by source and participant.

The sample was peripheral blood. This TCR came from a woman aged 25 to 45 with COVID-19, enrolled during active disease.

The DNA sequence reads TGTGCCAGCAGCTTGTCTTCCCCCGCAGATACGCAGTATTTT. It specifies CASSLSSPADTQYF. The chain couples TRBV5-4 to TRBJ2-3, with the D segment identity uncertain. Taken from cysteine to phenylalanine, the CDR3 has 14 residues. The entry retains the CDR3 DNA only, 42 bases that are in frame from base 1. V and J are truncated by 1 base and 4 bases respectively, leaving an intervening sequence of 10 bases. Per the germline V gene (reference sequence), SGHNT is the CDR1 and YYREEE is the CDR2. The CDR3 plus the reference TRBV5-4 and TRBJ2-3 genes for the other parts give the full variable domain: ETGVTQSPTHLIKTRGQQVTLRCSSQSGHNTVSWYQQALGQGPQFIFQYYREEENGRGNFPPRFSGLQFPNYSSELNVNALELDDSALYLCASSLSSPADTQYFGPGTRLTVL.